The clone carrying this T cell receptor (beta chain) was seen a single time. The target antigen is unknown. This specimen belongs to a study of cytomegalovirus exposure and HLA in healthy donors. Study details: The Caucasian-associated ancestry cluster contained 65% to 85% of the 398 genotyped donors. Broader study findings: Another analysis was done later, and it associated around 15,000 TCR beta sequences with HLA alleles at 0.05 false discovery rate. Reports showed the classifier diagnosing cytomegalovirus status with high specificity and sensitivity.

The CDR3 sequence is 16 residues long. From germline, CDR1 is MDHEN and CDR2 SYDVKM. After removal of 5 bases from V and 5 bases from J, the junction contained 7 bases not matched to a gene. PCR involved 60 Vbeta and 13 Jbeta primers. Data came from immunoSEQ multiplex PCR; TCRdb stores just in-frame clones and leaves some out. The data contain 150,000 to 200,000 clones, 65% to 70% of them singletons. This sequence originates from a woman under 30 in good health and CMV-seropositive. This chain links TRBV28 with TRBJ2-5; 14 positions match TRBD2. The sequenced sample consisted of PBMCs. DNA of the CDR3: TGTGCCAGCAGTGAGAGACTAGCGGGAGGGGTGGAGACCCAGTACTTC. This gives the protein CASSERLAGGVETQYF.